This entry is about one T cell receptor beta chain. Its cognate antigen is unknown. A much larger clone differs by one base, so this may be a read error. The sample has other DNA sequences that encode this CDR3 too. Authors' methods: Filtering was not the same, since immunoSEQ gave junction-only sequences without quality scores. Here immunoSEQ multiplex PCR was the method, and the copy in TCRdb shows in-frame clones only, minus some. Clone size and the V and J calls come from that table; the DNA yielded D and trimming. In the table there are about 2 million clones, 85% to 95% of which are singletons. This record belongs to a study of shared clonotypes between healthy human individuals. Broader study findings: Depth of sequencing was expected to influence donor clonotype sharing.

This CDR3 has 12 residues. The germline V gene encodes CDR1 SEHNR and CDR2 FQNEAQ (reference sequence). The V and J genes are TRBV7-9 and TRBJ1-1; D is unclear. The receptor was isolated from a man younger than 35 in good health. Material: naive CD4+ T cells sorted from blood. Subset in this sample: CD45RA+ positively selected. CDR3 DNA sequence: TGTGCCAGCAGCTTAGCTTCCACTGAAGCCTTCTTT. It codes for CASSLASTEAFF. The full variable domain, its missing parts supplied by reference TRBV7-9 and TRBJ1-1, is DTGVSQNPRHKITKRGQNVTFRCDPISEHNRLYWYRQTLGQGPEFLTYFQNEAQLEKSRLLSDRFSAERPKGSFSTLEIQRTEQGDSAMYLCASSLASTEAFFGQGTRLTVV.